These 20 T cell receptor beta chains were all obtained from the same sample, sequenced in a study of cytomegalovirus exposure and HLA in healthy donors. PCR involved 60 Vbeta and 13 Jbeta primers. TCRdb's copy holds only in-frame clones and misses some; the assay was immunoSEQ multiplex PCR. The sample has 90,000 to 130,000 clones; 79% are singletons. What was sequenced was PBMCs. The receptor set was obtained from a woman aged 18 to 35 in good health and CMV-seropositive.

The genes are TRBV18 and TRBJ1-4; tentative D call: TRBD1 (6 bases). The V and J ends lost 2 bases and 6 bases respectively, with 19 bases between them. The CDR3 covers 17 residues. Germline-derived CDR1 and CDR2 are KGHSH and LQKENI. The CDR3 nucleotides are TGTGCCAGCTCACCATTCTCACAGGGCCCTCAGGATGAAAAACTGTTTTTT. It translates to CASSPFSQGPQDEKLFF.

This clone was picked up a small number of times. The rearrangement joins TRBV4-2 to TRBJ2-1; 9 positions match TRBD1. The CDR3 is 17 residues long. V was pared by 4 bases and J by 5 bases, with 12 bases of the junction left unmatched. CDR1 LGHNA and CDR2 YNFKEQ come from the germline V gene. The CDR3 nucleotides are TGTGCCAGCAGCCCCAGACAGACAGGGGGATGGGACAATGAGCAGTTCTTC. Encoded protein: CASSPRQTGGWDNEQFF.

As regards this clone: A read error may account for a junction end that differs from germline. The CDR3 region has the DNA TGTGCCAGCAGCTTTGGACTAGCGGGAGTTGGGGGGCTGTTTTTT. Its translation: CASSFGLAGVGGLFF. V usage is TRBV7-3 and J usage is TRBJ2-2; TRBD2 matches at 13 bases. The CDR3 has 15 residues. Looked up from germline, CDR1 is SGHTA and CDR2 is FQGTGA.

The CDR3 reads CASRQRAGYTF. The CDR3 nucleotides are TGTGCCAGCAGGCAGAGGGCTGGCTACACCTTC. The genes are TRBV6-5 and TRBJ1-2, with D unresolved. V was shortened by 6 bases and J by 7 bases, with 9 bases between the two germline ends. This CDR3 spans 11 amino acids. Per germline, CDR1 MNHEY and CDR2 SVGAGI.

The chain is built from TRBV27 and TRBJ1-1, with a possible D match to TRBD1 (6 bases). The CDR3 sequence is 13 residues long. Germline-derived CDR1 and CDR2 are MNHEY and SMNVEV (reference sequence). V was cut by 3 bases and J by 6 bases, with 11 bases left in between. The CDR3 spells CASSFSGAPEAFF. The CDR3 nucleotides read TGTGCCAGCAGTTTTTCAGGGGCCCCTGAAGCTTTCTTT.

This CDR3 reads CASSGGYDRSSAFF. In DNA, the CDR3 is TGTGCCAGCAGTGGGGGGTATGACAGGTCGTCAGCTTTCTTT. The V and J genes are TRBV2 and TRBJ1-1, with a possible D match to TRBD1 (6 bases). The V gene lost 4 bases and the J gene lost 10 bases, with 19 bases spanning the gap. CDR3 length: 14 residues. Germline V gene lookup returns CDR1 SNHLY and CDR2 FYNNEI.

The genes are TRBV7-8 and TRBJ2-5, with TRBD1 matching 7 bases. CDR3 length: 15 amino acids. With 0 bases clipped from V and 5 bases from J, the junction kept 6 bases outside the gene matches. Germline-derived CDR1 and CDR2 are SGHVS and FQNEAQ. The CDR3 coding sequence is TGTGCCAGCAGCTTAGCGCAGGGACAGAGGGAGACCCAGTACTTC. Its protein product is CASSLAQGQRETQYF.

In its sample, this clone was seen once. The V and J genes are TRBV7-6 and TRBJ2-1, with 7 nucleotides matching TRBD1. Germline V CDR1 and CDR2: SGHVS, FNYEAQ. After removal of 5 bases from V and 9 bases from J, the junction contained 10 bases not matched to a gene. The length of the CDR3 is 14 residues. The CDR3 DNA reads TGTGCCAGCAGCGGGGCCCCGACAGGGATTGAGCAGTTCTTC. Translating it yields CASSGAPTGIEQFF.

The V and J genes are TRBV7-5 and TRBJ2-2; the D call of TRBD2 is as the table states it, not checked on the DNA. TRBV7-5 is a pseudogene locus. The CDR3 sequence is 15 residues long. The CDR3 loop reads CARRPTGTSTGELFF. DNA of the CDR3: TGTGCCAGAAGGCCGACCGGGACTTCCACCGGGGAGCTGTTTTTT.

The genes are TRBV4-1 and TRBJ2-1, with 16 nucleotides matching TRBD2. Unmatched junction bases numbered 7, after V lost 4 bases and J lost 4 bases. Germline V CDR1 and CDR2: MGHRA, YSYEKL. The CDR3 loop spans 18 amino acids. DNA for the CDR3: TGCGCCAGCAGCCGGGGACTAGCGGGAGGGCGGAGGTACAATGAGCAGTTCTTC. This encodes CASSRGLAGGRRYNEQFF.

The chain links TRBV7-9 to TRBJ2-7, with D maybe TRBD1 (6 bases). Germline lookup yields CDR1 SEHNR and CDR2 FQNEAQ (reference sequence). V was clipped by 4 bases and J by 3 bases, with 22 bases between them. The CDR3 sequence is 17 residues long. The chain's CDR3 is CASSSTLQGGTVYEQYF. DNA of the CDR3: TGTGCCAGCAGCTCGACCCTACAGGGCGGCACAGTCTACGAGCAGTACTTC.

DNA of the CDR3: TGTGCCAGCAGCACAGGGACAGGGGGACAGCCCCAGCATTTT. Residues: CASSTGTGGQPQHF. This sequence joins TRBV7-8 and TRBJ1-5, with 11 bases aligning to TRBD1. This CDR3 comprises 14 residues. From germline, CDR1 is SGHVS and CDR2 FQNEAQ. With 5 bases clipped from V and 7 bases from J, the junction kept 4 bases outside the gene matches. Variable domain in full (rest from reference TRBV7-8 and TRBJ1-5): GAGVSQSPRYKVAKRGQDVALRCDPISGHVSLFWYQQALGQGPEFLTYFQNEAQLDKSGLPSDRFFAERPEGSVSTLKIQRTQQEDSAVYLCASSTGTGGQPQHFGDGTRLSIL.

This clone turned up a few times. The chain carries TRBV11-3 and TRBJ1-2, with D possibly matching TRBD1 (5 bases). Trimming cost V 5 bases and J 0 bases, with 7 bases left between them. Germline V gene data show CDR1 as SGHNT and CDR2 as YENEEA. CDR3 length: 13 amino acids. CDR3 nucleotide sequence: TGTGCCAGCAGCGCGGGGGCTAACTATGGCTACACCTTC. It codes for CASSAGANYGYTF.

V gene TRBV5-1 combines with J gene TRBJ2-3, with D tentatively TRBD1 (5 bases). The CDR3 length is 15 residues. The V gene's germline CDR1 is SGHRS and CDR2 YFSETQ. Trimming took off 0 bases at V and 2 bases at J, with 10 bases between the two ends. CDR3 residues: CASSLGGLDTDTQYF. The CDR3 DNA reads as TGCGCCAGCAGCTTGGGGGGCTTGGACACAGATACGCAGTATTTT.

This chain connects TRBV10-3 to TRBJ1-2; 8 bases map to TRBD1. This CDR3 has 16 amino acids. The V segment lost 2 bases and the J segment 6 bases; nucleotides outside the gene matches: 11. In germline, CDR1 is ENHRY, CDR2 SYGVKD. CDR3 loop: CAISERTYPGQDGYTF. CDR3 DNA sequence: TGTGCCATCAGTGAGAGGACCTACCCGGGACAGGATGGCTACACCTTC.

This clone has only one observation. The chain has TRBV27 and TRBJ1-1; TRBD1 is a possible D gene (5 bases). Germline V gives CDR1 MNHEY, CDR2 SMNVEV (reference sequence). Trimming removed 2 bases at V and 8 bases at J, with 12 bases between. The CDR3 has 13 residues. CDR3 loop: CASSLTGRTEAFF. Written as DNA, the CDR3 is TGTGCCAGCAGTTTAACAGGCAGGACAGAAGCTTTCTTT.

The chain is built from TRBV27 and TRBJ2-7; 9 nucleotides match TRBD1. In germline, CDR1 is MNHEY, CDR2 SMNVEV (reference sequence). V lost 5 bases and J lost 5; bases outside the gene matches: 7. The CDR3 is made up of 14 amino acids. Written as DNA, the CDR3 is TGTGCCAGCAGTCCCGGGACAGGGTTTAACGAGCAGTACTTC. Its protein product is CASSPGTGFNEQYF.

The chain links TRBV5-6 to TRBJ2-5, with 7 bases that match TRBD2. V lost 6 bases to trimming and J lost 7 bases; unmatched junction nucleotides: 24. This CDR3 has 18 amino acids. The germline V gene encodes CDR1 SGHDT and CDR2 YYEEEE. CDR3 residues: CASTLYEWASGIKGTQYF. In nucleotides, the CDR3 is TGTGCCAGCACCCTGTATGAATGGGCCAGCGGGATCAAGGGGACCCAGTACTTC. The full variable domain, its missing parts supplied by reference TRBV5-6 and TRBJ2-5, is DAGVTQSPTHLIKTRGQQVTLRCSPKSGHDTVSWYQQALGQGPQFIFQYYEEEERQRGNFPDRFSGHQFPNYSSELNVNALLLGDSALYLCASTLYEWASGIKGTQYFGPGTRLLVL.

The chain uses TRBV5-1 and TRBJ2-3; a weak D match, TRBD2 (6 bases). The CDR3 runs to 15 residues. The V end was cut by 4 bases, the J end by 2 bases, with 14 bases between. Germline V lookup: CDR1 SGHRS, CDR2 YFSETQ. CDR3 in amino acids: CASSPGVAVTDTQYF. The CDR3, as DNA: TGCGCCAGCAGCCCCGGGGTAGCGGTCACAGATACGCAGTATTTT.

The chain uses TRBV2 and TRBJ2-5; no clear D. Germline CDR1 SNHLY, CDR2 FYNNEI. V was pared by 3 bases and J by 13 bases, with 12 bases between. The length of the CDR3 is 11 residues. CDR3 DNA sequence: TGTGCCAGCAGTGAGGGCATTCAGCTGTACTTC. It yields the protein CASSEGIQLYF.